This TCR beta chain was identified during a study of blood T cell repertoires in COVID-19. As handled by the study authors: Cell counts per sample came from amplifying reference gene primers. Sequenced by immunoSEQ multiplex PCR; TCRdb stores in-frame clones only, minus some. V and J calls and clone size are given by that table; D and trimming were obtained from the DNA. The repertoire holds roughly 160,000 clones, with over 70% as singletons. Recruits, aged roughly 18 to 100 years, lived in 20 to 30 US areas. Cohort 3 donors were reported recovered after two negative PCRs, clearance, or symptom resolution. The count of this clone is one. CDR3 length: 15 residues. The ends were cut back, 1 base at V and 3 bases at J, with 10 bases in the middle. The germline V gene encodes CDR1 SGHTA and CDR2 FQGNSA.

The source of this sequence is a man in his fifties who had recovered from COVID-19. Source material: PBMCs or T cells enriched from blood (not recorded which). This rearrangement joins TRBV7-2 to TRBJ1-3, with no clear D. As DNA, the CDR3 is TGTGCCAGCAGCTTAGTGCGGGTTGGTGGAAACACCATATATTTT. It encodes CASSLVRVGGNTIYF.